One and the same sample provided the 13 T cell receptor beta chains below, sequenced in a study of OX40 agonist ivuxolimab in advanced cancers. Only in-frame clones appear in the TCRdb table, and some are missing; sequencing was by immunoSEQ multiplex PCR. The profile covers 35,000 to 45,000 clones, with 75% to 85% appearing a single time and about 2% taken by the ten largest. This specimen consisted of CD4+ or CD8+ T cells sorted from blood, obtained in a trial of the OX40 agonist ivuxolimab. The receptor set was obtained from an adult with an advanced solid tumor such as melanoma, head and neck, liver or kidney cancer.

V is TRBV2 and J is TRBJ2-5; 7 nucleotides agree with TRBD2. CDR3 length: 14 residues. CDR1 and CDR2 from the germline V gene are SNHLY and FYNNEI. V lost 7 bases and J lost 0; bases outside the gene matches: 5. The CDR3 loop reads CASTVGGYQETQYF. The CDR3 bases are TGTGCCAGCACTGTGGGGGGGTACCAAGAGACCCAGTACTTC. Full variable domain (missing parts from reference TRBV2 and TRBJ2-5): EPEVTQTPSHQVTQMGQEVILRCVPISNHLYFYWYRQILGQKVEFLVSFYNNEISEKSEIFDDQFSVERPDGSNFTLKIRSTKLEDSAMYFCASTVGGYQETQYFGPGTRLLVL.

This clone was counted between two and nine times. This chain joins TRBV28 and TRBJ2-3; 8 bases agree with TRBD2. This CDR3 comprises 19 residues. Germline CDR1 is MDHEN and CDR2 is SYDVKM. The V and J ends lost 3 bases and 0 bases, in that order; junction bases with no gene match: 14. CDR3 amino acids: CASSLGLAGYQASTDTQYF. The CDR3 DNA is TGTGCCAGCAGTTTGGGGCTAGCGGGCTACCAAGCTAGCACAGATACGCAGTATTTT.

The V call is TRBV27, the J call TRBJ1-1; D may be TRBD1 (5 bases). CDR1 and CDR2 from the germline V gene are MNHEY and SMNVEV (reference sequence). This CDR3 comprises 14 residues. CDR3 in DNA: TGTCCTCAGCGCCGGGACGGGGTATTAGTTGAAGCTTTCTTT. Amino acid sequence: CPQRRDGVLVEAFF.

This clone was seen just once. No conserved phenylalanine or tryptophan is present at the end of the CDR3, so a read error is the likely explanation. This chain joins TRBV6-6 and TRBJ2-7; 8 positions match TRBD1. The ends lost 6 bases at V and 0 bases at J; junction bases unmatched: 4. This CDR3 has 14 amino acids. Germline values: CDR1 MNHNY, CDR2 SVGAGI (reference sequence). The CDR3 here is CASSPGTGSYEQYS. CDR3 bases: TGTGCCAGCAGCCCCGGGACAGGCTCCTACGAGCAGTACTCC.

The J gene is TRBJ2-7, the V gene TRBV7-9, with 7 bases lining up with TRBD2. The CDR3 contains 17 residues. The germline V gene has CDR1 SEHNR and CDR2 FQNEAQ (reference sequence). Trimming cost V 5 bases and J 3 bases; bases outside gene matches: 16. The CDR3 sequence is CASSPATGLAVHYEQYF. CDR3 coding DNA: TGTGCCAGCAGCCCAGCCACCGGGCTAGCGGTACACTACGAGCAGTACTTC. Using reference TRBV7-9 and TRBJ2-7 for the parts outside the CDR3, the full variable domain is DTGVSQNPRHKITKRGQNVTFRCDPISEHNRLYWYRQTLGQGPEFLTYFQNEAQLEKSRLLSDRFSAERPKGSFSTLEIQRTEQGDSAMYLCASSPATGLAVHYEQYFGPGTRLTVT.

The J gene is TRBJ1-6, the V gene TRBV15; D not resolved. V was pared by 0 bases and J by 9 bases, with 3 bases between. The CDR3 runs to 12 residues. Per the germline V gene, CDR1 is LNHNV and CDR2 is YYDKDF (reference sequence). The CDR3 region has the DNA TGTGCCACCAGCAGAGATGGTTCACCCCTCCACTTT. This gives the protein CATSRDGSPLHF. The full variable domain, in which reference TRBV15 and TRBJ1-6 provide the parts outside the CDR3, is DAMVIQNPRYQVTQFGKPVTLSCSQTLNHNVMYWYQQKSSQAPKLLFHYYDKDFNNEADTPDNFQSRRPNTSFCFLDIRSPGLGDTAMYLCATSRDGSPLHFGNGTRLTVT.

The V call is TRBV7-9, the J call TRBJ1-4; D possibly corresponds to TRBD1 (5 bases). The CDR3 has 15 amino acids. The germline gives CDR1 SEHNR, CDR2 FQNEAQ (reference sequence). V lost 2 bases and J lost 8, with 15 bases in between. The CDR3 DNA reads as TGTGCCAGCAGCTTAAATCTAGGGGTTGGGGAAAAACTGTTTTTT. Protein product: CASSLNLGVGEKLFF.

V and J are TRBV6-1 and TRBJ1-2; D is ambiguous. Trimming pared 1 base from V and 6 bases from J, leaving 9 bases between. The CDR3 runs to 13 residues. Germline CDR1 MNHNS, CDR2 SASEGT. CDR3 DNA: TGTGCCAGCAGTGAAGACTTGTTTGATGGCTACACCTTC. It yields the protein CASSEDLFDGYTF.

This clone was recorded only once. The rearrangement uses TRBV6-1 and TRBJ2-7, with 10 bases lining up with TRBD1. This CDR3 region has 16 residues. Germline lookup yields CDR1 MNHNS and CDR2 SASEGT. V lost 4 bases to trimming and J lost 5 bases; unmatched junction nucleotides: 11. DNA for the CDR3: TGTGCCAGCAGTGGAATAGTCAGCGGGACAGGGGACGAGCAGTACTTC. Protein product: CASSGIVSGTGDEQYF.

The rearrangement links TRBV28 to TRBJ2-1; 10 nucleotides align to TRBD2. Germline V lookup: CDR1 MDHEN, CDR2 SYDVKM. CDR3 size: 14 residues. V dropped 2 bases and J dropped 9; count of bases not matched to a gene: 4. CDR3: CASSLLAGVGEQFF. The CDR3 DNA reads as TGTGCCAGCAGTTTACTAGCGGGAGTAGGTGAGCAGTTCTTC.

CDR3 nucleotide sequence: TGTGCCAGCAGTGGGTTAATAGCGGGGGCGGGCTATACGCAGTATTTT. Amino acid sequence: CASSGLIAGAGYTQYF. The chain couples TRBV6-1 to TRBJ2-3, with TRBD2 identical over 9 bases. J lost 7 bases, V lost 4 bases, and 12 bases had no gene match. Germline values: CDR1 MNHNS, CDR2 SASEGT. The CDR3 consists of 16 residues.

The rearrangement uses TRBV2 and TRBJ2-7; a possible D gene is TRBD1 (6 bases). V gave up 6 bases and J gave up 4 bases, with 16 bases separating them. Germline CDR1 SNHLY, CDR2 FYNNEI. The CDR3 spans 14 residues. CDR3 DNA sequence: TGTGCCAGCAGCCTCGCCAGGGGTGCGTACGAGCAGTACTTC. This sequence encodes CASSLARGAYEQYF.

This clone was recorded a few times. This chain connects TRBV5-6 to TRBJ2-5, with D maybe TRBD1 (5 bases). Germline CDR1 reads SGHDT; CDR2 reads YYEEEE. The CDR3 loop spans 12 amino acids. V was trimmed by 4 bases and J by 3 bases, leaving 7 bases between them. CDR3 amino acids: CASSVREETQYF. The DNA of the CDR3 is TGTGCCAGCAGCGTCAGGGAAGAGACCCAGTACTTC.